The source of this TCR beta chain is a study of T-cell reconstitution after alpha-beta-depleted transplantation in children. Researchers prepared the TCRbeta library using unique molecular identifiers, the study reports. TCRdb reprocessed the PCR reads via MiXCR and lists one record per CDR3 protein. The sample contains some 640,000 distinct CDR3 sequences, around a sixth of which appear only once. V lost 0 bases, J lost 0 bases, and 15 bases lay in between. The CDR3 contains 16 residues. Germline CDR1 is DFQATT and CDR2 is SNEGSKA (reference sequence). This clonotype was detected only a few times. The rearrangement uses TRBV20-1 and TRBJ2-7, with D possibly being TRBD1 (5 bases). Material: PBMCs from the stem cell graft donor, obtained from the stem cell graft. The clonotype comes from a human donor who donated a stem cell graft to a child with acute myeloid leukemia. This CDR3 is CSARDHIGADSYEQYV. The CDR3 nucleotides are TGCAGTGCTAGAGATCACATAGGGGCCGACTCCTACGAGCAGTACGTC.